A selection of T cell receptor beta chains follows, all from one sample in a study of vaccination and CD4 T cells after COVID-19. Their antigens are not known. TCRdb reprocessed the PCR reads via MiXCR and lists one record per CDR3 protein. There are about 17,000 distinct CDR3 sequences in the sample; 31% occur only once, and approximately 15% lies in the top ten. The sample comprised cultured CD4+ T cells from blood. The receptors here all came from a human donor with COVID-19. Each CDR3 is given with its conserved first and last residue. Fields, in order: J gene, clone size, D gene, V gene, CDR3 DNA, CDR3 protein. D genes are given only for firm matches. Not all rows give a size; the values are once, few, many and, for expanded clones, a class.

J gene: TRBJ2-1; clone size: -; D gene: -; V gene: TRBV6-2/TRBV6-3; CDR3 DNA: TGTGCCAGCAGACGAGAAGAGCGCTTTGGAAGGGGCAATGAGCAGTTCTTC; CDR3 protein: CASRREERFGRGNEQFF
J gene: TRBJ2-7; clone size: -; D gene: TRBD2; V gene: TRBV9; CDR3 DNA: TGTGCCAGCAGCGAGACTAGCGGGCACTCCTACGAGCAGTACTTC; CDR3 protein: CASSETSGHSYEQYF
J gene: TRBJ2-5; clone size: -; D gene: TRBD2; V gene: TRBV20-1; CDR3 DNA: TGCAGTGCTAGAGATCGGCTAGCGGGGGGTCTTAGGGAGACCCAGTACTTC; CDR3 protein: CSARDRLAGGLRETQYF
J gene: TRBJ2-3; clone size: -; D gene: -; V gene: TRBV6-1; CDR3 DNA: TGTGCCAGCAGGGAGGGGACAGATACGCAGTATTTT; CDR3 protein: CASREGTDTQYF
J gene: TRBJ2-6; clone size: -; D gene: -; V gene: TRBV7-8; CDR3 DNA: TGTGCCAGCAGCCCACAGGGATCTGGGGCCAACGTCCTGACTTTC; CDR3 protein: CASSPQGSGANVLTF
J gene: TRBJ2-6; clone size: -; D gene: TRBD1; V gene: TRBV15; CDR3 DNA: TGTGCCACCAGCAGACCCGGGACAGTTGGGGCCAACGTCCTGACTTTC; CDR3 protein: CATSRPGTVGANVLTF
J gene: TRBJ1-5; clone size: -; D gene: -; V gene: TRBV28; CDR3 DNA: TGTGCCAGCAGTTTAAATAGCAATCAGCCCCAGCATTTT; CDR3 protein: CASSLNSNQPQHF
J gene: TRBJ1-1; clone size: once; D gene: -; V gene: TRBV9; CDR3 DNA: TGTGCCAGCAGCGTAAGTGAGGGGACACTGAACACTGAAGCTTTCTTT; CDR3 protein: CASSVSEGTLNTEAFF
J gene: TRBJ1-5; clone size: few; D gene: -; V gene: TRBV19; CDR3 DNA: TGTGCCAGTTCCGGGGATCGTAATCAGCCCCAGCATTTT; CDR3 protein: CASSGDRNQPQHF
J gene: TRBJ1-2; clone size: few; D gene: -; V gene: TRBV19; CDR3 DNA: TGTGCCAGCAGGCTTCAGAATGGCTACACCTTC; CDR3 protein: CASRLQNGYTF
J gene: TRBJ2-7; clone size: -; D gene: TRBD2; V gene: TRBV7-9; CDR3 DNA: TGTGCCAGCAGCTTTTTTCCGGGGGGGCCTCGGGAGCAGTACTTC; CDR3 protein: CASSFFPGGPREQYF
J gene: TRBJ2-3; clone size: -; D gene: TRBD1; V gene: TRBV6-1; CDR3 DNA: TGTGCCAGCTCTAGGGGACAGGTATACACAGATACGCAGTATTTT; CDR3 protein: CASSRGQVYTDTQYF
J gene: TRBJ1-1; clone size: -; D gene: -; V gene: TRBV7-2; CDR3 DNA: TGTGCCAGCAGCTTTAACGGGGCAGCTTTCTTT; CDR3 protein: CASSFNGAAFF
J gene: TRBJ2-5; clone size: -; D gene: TRBD2; V gene: TRBV5-4; CDR3 DNA: TGTGCCAGCAGCCCCGGACTAGCGGGGGGCGGAGAAGAGACCCAGTACTTC; CDR3 protein: CASSPGLAGGGEETQYF
J gene: TRBJ1-2; clone size: -; D gene: -; V gene: TRBV19; CDR3 DNA: TGTGCCAGTCACGAGGGACCGATCTATGGCTACACCTTC; CDR3 protein: CASHEGPIYGYTF
J gene: TRBJ2-3; clone size: few; D gene: TRBD2; V gene: TRBV7-6; CDR3 DNA: TGTGCCAGCAGCACGAAATCCGGCCGGACTAGCGGGGAAATCAGCACAGATACGCAGTATTTT; CDR3 protein: CASSTKSGRTSGEISTDTQYF
J gene: TRBJ1-5; clone size: few; D gene: -; V gene: TRBV2; CDR3 DNA: TGTGCCACGAAGGGTCGGGCGGGGGGTCAGCCCCAGCATTTT; CDR3 protein: CATKGRAGGQPQHF
J gene: TRBJ1-5; clone size: medium-sized; D gene: TRBD1; V gene: TRBV15; CDR3 DNA: TGTGCCACCAGCAGGGGACAGAATCAGCCCCAGCATTTT; CDR3 protein: CATSRGQNQPQHF
J gene: TRBJ2-5; clone size: few; D gene: TRBD2; V gene: TRBV20-1; CDR3 DNA: TGCAGTGCTAGATATAGCGGGGCCGGACAAGAGACCCAGTACTTC; CDR3 protein: CSARYSGAGQETQYF
J gene: TRBJ1-5; clone size: few; D gene: -; V gene: TRBV10-2; CDR3 DNA: TGCGCCAGCAGTGAGGTTGAACAGCCCCAGCATTTT; CDR3 protein: CASSEVEQPQHF
J gene: TRBJ2-3; clone size: -; D gene: -; V gene: TRBV10-2; CDR3 DNA: TGCGCCAGCACTCCGGTGGAGCCCACAGATACGCAGTATTTT; CDR3 protein: CASTPVEPTDTQYF
J gene: TRBJ1-5; clone size: few; D gene: -; V gene: TRBV19; CDR3 DNA: TGTGCCAGCCAATTCGGGACGTCCTCACAGCCCCAGCATTTT; CDR3 protein: CASQFGTSSQPQHF
J gene: TRBJ1-1; clone size: few; D gene: TRBD1; V gene: TRBV19; CDR3 DNA: TGTGCCAGTAGTGTACGACAGGGGGCGGTTACTGAAGCTTTCTTT; CDR3 protein: CASSVRQGAVTEAFF
J gene: TRBJ2-2; clone size: -; D gene: TRBD2; V gene: TRBV12-3/TRBV12-4; CDR3 DNA: TGTGCCAGCACCTCTCCGGGACTAGCGGGGGGGGCGAACACCGGGGAGCTGTTTTTT; CDR3 protein: CASTSPGLAGGANTGELFF
J gene: TRBJ1-3; clone size: -; D gene: -; V gene: TRBV11-1; CDR3 DNA: TGTGCCAGCAAGGCGATTACTGGAAACACCATATATTTT; CDR3 protein: CASKAITGNTIYF
J gene: TRBJ1-2; clone size: -; D gene: TRBD1; V gene: TRBV5-3; CDR3 DNA: TGTGCCAGCAGCCGACGACAGGGTCAGGGCTACACCTTC; CDR3 protein: CASSRRQGQGYTF
J gene: TRBJ2-1; clone size: -; D gene: TRBD2; V gene: TRBV7-2; CDR3 DNA: TGTGCCAGCAGCTTAGCTCCGGCGGGGGGGGTTAATGAGCAGTTCTTC; CDR3 protein: CASSLAPAGGVNEQFF
J gene: TRBJ2-3; clone size: few; D gene: -; V gene: TRBV7-2; CDR3 DNA: TGTGCCACCTCTTCGGGAGCCAGCACAGATACGCAGTATTTT; CDR3 protein: CATSSGASTDTQYF
J gene: TRBJ1-6; clone size: few; D gene: TRBD1; V gene: TRBV20-1; CDR3 DNA: TGCAGTGCTAGGATTATAACCGGGACAGGGAATAATTCACCCCTCCACTTT; CDR3 protein: CSARIITGTGNNSPLHF
J gene: TRBJ1-1; clone size: -; D gene: -; V gene: TRBV23-1; CDR3 DNA: TGCGCCAGCAGTCAATCGTTAATCAGCACTGAAGCTTTCTTT; CDR3 protein: CASSQSLISTEAFF
J gene: TRBJ1-2; clone size: -; D gene: TRBD1; V gene: TRBV11-2; CDR3 DNA: TGTGCCAGCAGCAAACGTCTCAGGGGGAGCGACTATGGCTACACCTTC; CDR3 protein: CASSKRLRGSDYGYTF
J gene: TRBJ2-5; clone size: -; D gene: -; V gene: TRBV12-3/TRBV12-4; CDR3 DNA: TGTGCCAGCAGTCGTGGACAGCCCCAAGAGACCCAGTACTTC; CDR3 protein: CASSRGQPQETQYF
J gene: TRBJ1-1; clone size: -; D gene: TRBD1; V gene: TRBV9; CDR3 DNA: TGTGCCAGCAGCGTAGTTGACAGGGGGTCCGGCACTGAAGCTTTCTTT; CDR3 protein: CASSVVDRGSGTEAFF
J gene: TRBJ2-2; clone size: -; D gene: TRBD2; V gene: TRBV12-3/TRBV12-4; CDR3 DNA: TGTGCCAGCAGTTTATGGACTAGCGGGAACACCGGGGAGCTGTTTTTT; CDR3 protein: CASSLWTSGNTGELFF
J gene: TRBJ1-2; clone size: -; D gene: TRBD1; V gene: TRBV30; CDR3 DNA: TGTGCCTGGAGTTCCGACAGGGAGCGAGGCTACACCTTC; CDR3 protein: CAWSSDRERGYTF
J gene: TRBJ2-6; clone size: -; D gene: TRBD2; V gene: TRBV27; CDR3 DNA: TGTGCCAGCAGTTCCCCTTTAAGCGGGAGCTCTGGGGCCAACGTCCTGACTTTC; CDR3 protein: CASSSPLSGSSGANVLTF
J gene: TRBJ2-3; clone size: -; D gene: TRBD2; V gene: TRBV6-4; CDR3 DNA: TGTGCCAGCAGTGTGTCGTCTAGCGGGAGCAGAGATACGCAGTATTTT; CDR3 protein: CASSVSSSGSRDTQYF
J gene: TRBJ2-5; clone size: few; D gene: -; V gene: TRBV6-2/TRBV6-3; CDR3 DNA: TGTGCCAGCAGTTACGTCAGGGAGACCCAGTACTTC; CDR3 protein: CASSYVRETQYF
J gene: TRBJ2-3; clone size: few; D gene: TRBD2; V gene: TRBV10-1; CDR3 DNA: TGCGCCAGCAGTGAGTCTTCGACGGGACTACCCCCAGATACGCAGTATTTT; CDR3 protein: CASSESSTGLPPDTQYF
J gene: TRBJ2-5; clone size: -; D gene: TRBD2; V gene: TRBV20-1; CDR3 DNA: TGCAGTGCTAGCAGGGGTAGCGGGGGCTTAGAGACCCAGTACTTC; CDR3 protein: CSASRGSGGLETQYF
J gene: TRBJ2-2; clone size: once; D gene: -; V gene: TRBV12-3/TRBV12-4; CDR3 DNA: TGTGCCAGCAGTTTGTTCCCCGGAAACACCGGGGAGCTGTTTTTT; CDR3 protein: CASSLFPGNTGELFF
J gene: TRBJ2-3; clone size: -; D gene: -; V gene: TRBV28; CDR3 DNA: TGTGCCAGCAGTTTGGTTACTAGAGCAGCAGATACGCAGTATTTT; CDR3 protein: CASSLVTRAADTQYF
J gene: TRBJ1-1; clone size: few; D gene: -; V gene: TRBV14; CDR3 DNA: TGTGCCAGCAGCCAAGAGCAGGGGCACACTGAAGCTTTCTTT; CDR3 protein: CASSQEQGHTEAFF
J gene: TRBJ2-3; clone size: -; D gene: -; V gene: TRBV20-1; CDR3 DNA: TGCAGTGCTAGATTCTGGGGGGGCGGAACAGATACGCAGTATTTT; CDR3 protein: CSARFWGGGTDTQYF
J gene: TRBJ2-3; clone size: -; D gene: -; V gene: TRBV4-2; CDR3 DNA: TGTGCCAGCAGCCAAACCGCTGTCAGCACAGATACGCAGTATTTT; CDR3 protein: CASSQTAVSTDTQYF
J gene: TRBJ1-5; clone size: few; D gene: TRBD1; V gene: TRBV27; CDR3 DNA: TGTGCCAGCAGTGAATTCCGGGACAGAGGTCAGCCCCAGCATTTT; CDR3 protein: CASSEFRDRGQPQHF
J gene: TRBJ1-5; clone size: few; D gene: -; V gene: TRBV18; CDR3 DNA: TGTGCCAGCTCACCAGTAATGGGACATCAGCCCCAGCATTTT; CDR3 protein: CASSPVMGHQPQHF
J gene: TRBJ2-1; clone size: -; D gene: TRBD2; V gene: TRBV20-1; CDR3 DNA: TGCAGTGCTAGATTCGGGCTAGCGGGGTCCTACAATGAGCAGTTCTTC; CDR3 protein: CSARFGLAGSYNEQFF
J gene: TRBJ2-1; clone size: few; D gene: TRBD1; V gene: TRBV7-9; CDR3 DNA: TGTGCCAGCAGCCCGACAGGGCCCCAAGGTGAGCAGTTCTTC; CDR3 protein: CASSPTGPQGEQFF
J gene: TRBJ1-2; clone size: -; D gene: TRBD1; V gene: TRBV5-4; CDR3 DNA: TGTGCCAGCAGCCTACTTAGCGGACAGGGGGTCAGAAACTATGGCTACACCTTC; CDR3 protein: CASSLLSGQGVRNYGYTF
J gene: TRBJ1-1; clone size: -; D gene: TRBD1; V gene: TRBV27; CDR3 DNA: TGTGCCAGCAGTTTCGACGCCGCTTCTGACAGGGAGGAAGGGAACACTGAAGCTTTCTTT; CDR3 protein: CASSFDAASDREEGNTEAFF
J gene: TRBJ2-7; clone size: -; D gene: TRBD2; V gene: TRBV20-1; CDR3 DNA: TGCAGTGCAACGCGGGGGTCGACCTACGAGCAGTACTTC; CDR3 protein: CSATRGSTYEQYF
J gene: TRBJ2-3; clone size: -; D gene: TRBD2; V gene: TRBV6-1; CDR3 DNA: TGTGCCAGCAGTGAACCGGTAGCGGGGGCCACAGATACGCAGTATTTT; CDR3 protein: CASSEPVAGATDTQYF
J gene: TRBJ1-6; clone size: -; D gene: -; V gene: TRBV7-2; CDR3 DNA: TGTGCCAGCAGCTTGGGGGGCAGGGCCCTCCACTTT; CDR3 protein: CASSLGGRALHF
J gene: TRBJ2-7; clone size: -; D gene: -; V gene: TRBV15; CDR3 DNA: TGTGCCACCAGCAGAGACAGGGTTTCCTACGAGCAGTACTTC; CDR3 protein: CATSRDRVSYEQYF
J gene: TRBJ1-2; clone size: few; D gene: -; V gene: TRBV2; CDR3 DNA: TGTGCCAGCAGTAGCTCAGGCAGGGGAGCTGGCTACACCTTC; CDR3 protein: CASSSSGRGAGYTF